This TCR beta chain appears in the sequencing data of a study of blood T cell repertoires in COVID-19. Study overall: Collection of acute and convalescent COVID-19 samples took place in the United States, Italy and Spain. PBMCs, B-cell-depleted T cells, or T cells provided the cDNA or gDNA that made up the material.

Original processing notes: Reference gene primer amplification yielded estimated nucleated cell counts. Profiling relied on immunoSEQ multiplex PCR, and the TCRdb table lists in-frame clones only, not all of them. That table supplies the V and J calls and clone size; D and trimming were determined from the DNA. The sample gives approximately 500,000 clones, 89% of which show up once; approximately 0.9% is in the top ten. Trimming cost V 5 bases and J 0 bases; bases outside gene matches: 6. The CDR3 is made up of 17 amino acids. Germline CDR1 is SGHRS and CDR2 is YFSETQ. Enrolled during active infection, Seattle patients were then followed longitudinally.

The V gene is TRBV5-1, the J gene TRBJ2-1, with TRBD2 matching 12 bases. The receptor was derived from a man between 18 and 35 years old with COVID-19, enrolled during active disease. Material for sequencing was peripheral blood. The CDR3, as DNA: TGCGCCAGCAGTCCTAGCGGGAGGGCAACCTCCTACAATGAGCAGTTCTTC. It is translated as CASSPSGRATSYNEQFF.